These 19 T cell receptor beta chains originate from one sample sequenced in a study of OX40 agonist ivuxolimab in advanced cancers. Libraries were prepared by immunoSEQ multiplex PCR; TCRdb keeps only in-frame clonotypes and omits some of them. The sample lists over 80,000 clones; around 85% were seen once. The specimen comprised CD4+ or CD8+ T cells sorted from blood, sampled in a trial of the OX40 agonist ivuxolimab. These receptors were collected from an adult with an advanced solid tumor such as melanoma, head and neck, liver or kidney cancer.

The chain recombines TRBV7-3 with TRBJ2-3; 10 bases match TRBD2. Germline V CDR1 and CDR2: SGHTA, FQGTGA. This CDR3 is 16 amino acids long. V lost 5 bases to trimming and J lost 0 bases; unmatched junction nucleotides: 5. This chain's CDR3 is CASSGLTSGSTDTQYF. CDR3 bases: TGTGCCAGCAGCGGCCTGACTAGCGGGAGCACAGATACGCAGTATTTT.

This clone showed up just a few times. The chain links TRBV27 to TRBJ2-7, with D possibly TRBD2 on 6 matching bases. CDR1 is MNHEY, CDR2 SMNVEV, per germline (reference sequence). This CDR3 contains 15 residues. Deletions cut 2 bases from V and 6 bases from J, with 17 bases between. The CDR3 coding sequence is TGTGCCAGCAGTTTAACGCGGGAAGCCTTCTCCGAGCAGTACTTC. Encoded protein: CASSLTREAFSEQYF.

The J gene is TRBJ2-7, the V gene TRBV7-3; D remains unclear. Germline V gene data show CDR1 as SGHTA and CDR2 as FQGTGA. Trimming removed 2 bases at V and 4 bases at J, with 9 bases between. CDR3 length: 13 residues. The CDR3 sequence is CASSLASSYEQYF. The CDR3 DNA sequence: TGTGCCAGCAGCTTAGCGTCTAGTTACGAGCAGTACTTC.

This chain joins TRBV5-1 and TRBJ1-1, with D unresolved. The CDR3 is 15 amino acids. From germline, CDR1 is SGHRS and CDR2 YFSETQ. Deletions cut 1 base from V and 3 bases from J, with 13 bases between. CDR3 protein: CASSLQVNVDTEAFF. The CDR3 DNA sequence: TGCGCCAGCAGCTTGCAAGTCAACGTGGACACTGAAGCTTTCTTT.

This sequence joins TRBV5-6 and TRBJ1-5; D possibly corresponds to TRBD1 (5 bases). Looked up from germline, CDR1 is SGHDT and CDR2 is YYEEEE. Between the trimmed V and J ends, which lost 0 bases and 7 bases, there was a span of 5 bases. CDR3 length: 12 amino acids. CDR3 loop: CASSLEGQPQHF. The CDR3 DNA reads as TGTGCCAGCAGCTTGGAGGGGCAGCCCCAGCATTTT.

CDR3 amino acids: CASSLGLPLHF. The CDR3 bases are TGTGCCAGCAGCTTAGGACTACCCCTCCACTTT. The V and J genes are TRBV7-8 and TRBJ1-6, with no clear D. The V end was cut by 1 base, the J end by 12 bases, with 4 bases between. CDR3 size: 11 residues. Germline CDR1 and CDR2: SGHVS and FQNEAQ. The complete variable domain, with remaining parts taken from reference TRBV7-8 and TRBJ1-6, reads GAGVSQSPRYKVAKRGQDVALRCDPISGHVSLFWYQQALGQGPEFLTYFQNEAQLDKSGLPSDRFFAERPEGSVSTLKIQRTQQEDSAVYLCASSLGLPLHFGNGTRLTVT.

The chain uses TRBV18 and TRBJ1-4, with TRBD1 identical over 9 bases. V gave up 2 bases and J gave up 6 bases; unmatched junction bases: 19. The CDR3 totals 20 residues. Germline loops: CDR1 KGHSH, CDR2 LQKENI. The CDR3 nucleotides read TGTGCCAGCTCACCAACCTTAAACAGGGGGCGAGGTTCGGTTGATGAAAAACTGTTTTTT. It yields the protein CASSPTLNRGRGSVDEKLFF.

CDR3 sequence (DNA): TGTGCCAGCAGCTTAGTTCGGGCCACAGGTGAGCAGTTCTTC. Its protein is CASSLVRATGEQFF. The V and J genes are TRBV7-6 and TRBJ2-1; D possibly corresponds to TRBD1 (5 bases). Trimming removed 1 base from V and 9 bases from J, with 13 bases in between. Germline values: CDR1 SGHVS, CDR2 FNYEAQ. The CDR3 contains 14 residues. The full variable domain, with the rest looked up from reference TRBV7-6 and TRBJ2-1, is GAGVSQSPRYKVTKRGQDVALRCDPISGHVSLYWYRQALGQGPEFLTYFNYEAQQDKSGLPNDRFSAERPEGSISTLTIQRTEQRDSAMYRCASSLVRATGEQFFGPGTRLTVL.

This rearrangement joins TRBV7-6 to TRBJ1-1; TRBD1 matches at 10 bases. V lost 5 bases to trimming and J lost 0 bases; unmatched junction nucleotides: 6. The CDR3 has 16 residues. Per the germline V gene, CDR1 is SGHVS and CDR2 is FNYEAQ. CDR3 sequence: CASSKGQGLMNTEAFF. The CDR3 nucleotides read TGTGCCAGCAGCAAGGGACAGGGGCTCATGAACACTGAAGCTTTCTTT.

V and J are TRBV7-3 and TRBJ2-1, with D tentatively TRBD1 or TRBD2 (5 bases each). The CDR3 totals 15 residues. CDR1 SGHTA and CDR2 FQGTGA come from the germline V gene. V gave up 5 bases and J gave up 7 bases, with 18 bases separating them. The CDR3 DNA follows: TGTGCCAGCAGCGTACCTGGGACCTTTCCAAATGAGCAGTTCTTC. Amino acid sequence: CASSVPGTFPNEQFF.

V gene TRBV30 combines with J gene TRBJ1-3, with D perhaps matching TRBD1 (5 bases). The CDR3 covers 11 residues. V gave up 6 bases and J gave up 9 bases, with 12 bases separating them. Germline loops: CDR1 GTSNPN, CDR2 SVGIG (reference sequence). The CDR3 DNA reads TGTGCCTGCCTATGGGGGGGCACCATATATTTT. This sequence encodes CACLWGGTIYF.

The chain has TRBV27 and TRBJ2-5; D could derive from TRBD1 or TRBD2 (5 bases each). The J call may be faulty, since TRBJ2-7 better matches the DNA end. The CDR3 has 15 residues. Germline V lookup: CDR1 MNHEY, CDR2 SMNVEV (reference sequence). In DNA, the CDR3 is TGTGCCAGCAGATCCCTACTCCCGGGGCCCTACGAGCAGTACTTC. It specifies CASRSLLPGPYEQYF.

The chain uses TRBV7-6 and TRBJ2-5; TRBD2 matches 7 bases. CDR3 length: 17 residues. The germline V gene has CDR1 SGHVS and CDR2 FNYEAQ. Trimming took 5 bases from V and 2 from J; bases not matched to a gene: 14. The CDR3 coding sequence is TGTGCCAGCAGCCCCCGTCCACTAAGCGGGGTACAAGAGACCCAGTACTTC. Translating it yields CASSPRPLSGVQETQYF.

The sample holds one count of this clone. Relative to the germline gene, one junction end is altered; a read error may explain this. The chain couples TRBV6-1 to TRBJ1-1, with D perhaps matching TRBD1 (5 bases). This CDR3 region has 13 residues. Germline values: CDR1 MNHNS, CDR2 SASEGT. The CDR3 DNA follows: TGTGCCAGCAGTGAAGAGGGTGGGGCAGGAGTGGATTTT. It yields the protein CASSEEGGAGVDF.

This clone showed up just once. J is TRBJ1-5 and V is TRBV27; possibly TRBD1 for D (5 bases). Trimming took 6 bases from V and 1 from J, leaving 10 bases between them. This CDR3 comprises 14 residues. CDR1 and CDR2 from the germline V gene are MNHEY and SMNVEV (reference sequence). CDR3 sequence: CASRTGMSNQPQHF. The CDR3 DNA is TGTGCCAGCAGAACAGGAATGAGCAATCAGCCCCAGCATTTT.

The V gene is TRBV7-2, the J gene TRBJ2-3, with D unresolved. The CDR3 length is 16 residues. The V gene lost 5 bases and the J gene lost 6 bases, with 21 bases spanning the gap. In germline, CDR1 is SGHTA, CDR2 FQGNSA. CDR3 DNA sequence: TGTGCCAGCAGCCCCTTCACCACGAACGCAGAGGATACGCAGTATTTT. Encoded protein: CASSPFTTNAEDTQYF. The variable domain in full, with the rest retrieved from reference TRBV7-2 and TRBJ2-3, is GAGVSQSPSNKVTEKGKDVELRCDPISGHTALYWYRQSLGQGLEFLIYFQGNSAPDKSGLPSDRFSAERTGGSVSTLTIQRTQQEDSAVYLCASSPFTTNAEDTQYFGPGTRLTVL.

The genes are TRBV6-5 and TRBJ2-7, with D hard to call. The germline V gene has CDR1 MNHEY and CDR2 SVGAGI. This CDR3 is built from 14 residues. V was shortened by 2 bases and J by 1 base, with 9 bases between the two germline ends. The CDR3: CASSYGMVSYEQYF. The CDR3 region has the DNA TGTGCCAGCAGTTACGGCATGGTTTCCTACGAGCAGTACTTC.

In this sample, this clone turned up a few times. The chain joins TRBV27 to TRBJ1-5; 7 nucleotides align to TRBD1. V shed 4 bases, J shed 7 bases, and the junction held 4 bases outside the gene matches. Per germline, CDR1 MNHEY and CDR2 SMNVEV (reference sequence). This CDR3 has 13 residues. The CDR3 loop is CASSSHRGQPQHF. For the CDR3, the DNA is TGTGCCAGCAGTTCCCACAGGGGACAGCCCCAGCATTTT.

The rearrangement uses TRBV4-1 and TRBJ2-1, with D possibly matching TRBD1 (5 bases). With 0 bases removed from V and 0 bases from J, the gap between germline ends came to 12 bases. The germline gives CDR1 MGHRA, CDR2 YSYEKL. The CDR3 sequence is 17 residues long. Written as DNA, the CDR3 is TGCGCCAGCAGCCAAGAACAGGCATCAAGCTCCTACAATGAGCAGTTCTTC. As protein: CASSQEQASSSYNEQFF.